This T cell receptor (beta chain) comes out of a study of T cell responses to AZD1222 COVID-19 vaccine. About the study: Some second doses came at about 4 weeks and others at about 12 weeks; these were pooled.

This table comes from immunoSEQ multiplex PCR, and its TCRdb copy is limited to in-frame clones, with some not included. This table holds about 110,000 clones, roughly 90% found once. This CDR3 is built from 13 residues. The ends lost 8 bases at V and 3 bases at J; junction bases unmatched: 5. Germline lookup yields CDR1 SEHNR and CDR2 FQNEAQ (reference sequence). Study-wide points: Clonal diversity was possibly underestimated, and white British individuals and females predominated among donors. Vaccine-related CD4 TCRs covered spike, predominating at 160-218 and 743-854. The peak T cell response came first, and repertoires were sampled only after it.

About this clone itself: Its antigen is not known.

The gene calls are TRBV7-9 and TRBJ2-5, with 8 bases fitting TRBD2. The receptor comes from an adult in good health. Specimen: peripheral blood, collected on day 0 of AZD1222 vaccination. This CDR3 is CASWGGLEETQYF. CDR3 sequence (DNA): TGTGCCAGCTGGGGGGGACTAGAAGAGACCCAGTACTTC.